This note documents a single TCR beta chain sequence. Its antigen specificity is not known. The record has no base qualities; no much larger clone is one base away. This sample is part of a study of T cell responses to AZD1222 COVID-19 vaccine (dated by TCRdb to 2020 to 2023). A note on the overall study: TCR sequencing was performed for more than 230 trial participants, of whom 207 were given two doses of AZD1222 and approximately 25 were given two doses of MenACWY control vaccine. Enrollment into the trials was organized by age into subgroups of 18-55, 56-69 and 70-plus years, and those subgroups contained roughly 150, 30 and 60 TCR-sequenced participants, respectively.

Summary of the overall study and its limitations: Conclusions about previously exposed vaccinees are limited because only six or seven AZD1222 recipients were SARS-CoV-2 seropositive at baseline. After two AZD1222 doses, spike-specific TCR breadth and depth were significantly higher than at day 0 and than in MenACWY recipients. In the small 56-69-year group, the increase in depth fell short of significance, most likely because of low power. The vaccine-associated CD4 TCRs covered the entire spike protein, and the dominant responses fell in regions 160-218 and 743-854. No day 14 peak-response samples were available, so repertoires were characterized only after the peak T cell response. Participants were mostly white British, with more females than males. The authors suggested clonal diversity may have been underestimated. Nearly half of unique spike-specific TCRs reportedly recognized epitopes outside regions mutated in the B.1.351 and B.1.1.7 variants.

The CDR3 regions of human TCRbeta chains were analyzed by immunosequencing. The study's processing was this. TCRs in the repertoires were compared against a reference library of SARS-CoV-2-specific TCRs that had been generated with the MIRA antigen-specificity platform. Breadth was defined as the fraction of unique TCRs that were SARS-CoV-2-associated, and depth was defined as the fraction of total T cells that were SARS-CoV-2-associated. Each spike-specific TCR was assigned to its reactive spike region and to a CD4 or CD8 class using the MIRA data. Log10-transformed breadth and depth values were compared by one-way ANOVA with Sidak's multiple comparisons tests. Sourced from immuneACCESS, this table was stored by TCRdb with only in-frame sequences that have V and J called. A share of the clones is absent; for the studies checked, an unresolved V gene accounts for under half, and the remainder has no known explanation. The D gene and trimming were derived from the DNA, and the V and J assignments and clone size from that table. The sample yields around 54,000 clones; 86% were counted once. 6.9% of the sample belongs to the ten largest clones.

The time point label corresponds to: about 28 days (+/-7) after the second vaccine dose. AZD1222 recipients whose second dose came at about 4 weeks and those whose second dose came at about 12 weeks were combined into one group, since spike-specific TCR depth and breadth did not differ between the two schedules. Samples from vaccinated people were obtained from the UK trials COV001 and COV002, which included a single-blind randomized controlled phase 2/3 trial of AZD1222 (ChAdOx1 nCoV-19) in healthy adults. Trial participant PBMC samples were collected at day 0 and day 28 after the second dose for TCRbeta chain sequencing. The V end gives up 6 bases and the J end 6 bases, leaving 8 bases in the junction not matched to a gene. The germline V gene gives CDR1 as SNHLY and CDR2 as FYNNEI. Taken from cysteine to phenylalanine, the CDR3 has 14 residues. Only the CDR3 portion is preserved as DNA: 42 bases, with reading frame beginning at the first base.

The source was peripheral blood, collected 28 days after the second AZD1222 dose. The clonotype originates from an adult who received the AZD1222 COVID-19 vaccine. The chain is assembled from TRBV2 and TRBJ1-5, with 7 bases aligning to TRBD1. CDR3 sequence: CASRGTEQGQPQHF. The sequence in DNA is TGTGCCAGCAGGGGGACAGAGCAGGGTCAGCCCCAGCATTTT.